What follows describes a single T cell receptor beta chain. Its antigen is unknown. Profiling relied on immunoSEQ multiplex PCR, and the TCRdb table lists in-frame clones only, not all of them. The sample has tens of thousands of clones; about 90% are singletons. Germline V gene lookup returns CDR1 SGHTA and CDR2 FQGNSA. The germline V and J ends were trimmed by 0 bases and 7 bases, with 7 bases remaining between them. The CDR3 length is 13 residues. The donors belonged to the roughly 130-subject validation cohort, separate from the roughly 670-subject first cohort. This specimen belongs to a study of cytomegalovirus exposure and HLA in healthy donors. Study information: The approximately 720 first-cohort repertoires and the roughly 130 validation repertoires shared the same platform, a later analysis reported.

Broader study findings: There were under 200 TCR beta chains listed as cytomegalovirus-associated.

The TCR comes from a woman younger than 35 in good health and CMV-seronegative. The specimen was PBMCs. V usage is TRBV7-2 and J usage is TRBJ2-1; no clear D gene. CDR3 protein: CASSLALENEQFF. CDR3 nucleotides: TGTGCCAGCAGCTTAGCGCTTGAGAATGAGCAGTTCTTC. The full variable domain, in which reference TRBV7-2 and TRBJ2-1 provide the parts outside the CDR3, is GAGVSQSPSNKVTEKGKDVELRCDPISGHTALYWYRQSLGQGLEFLIYFQGNSAPDKSGLPSDRFSAERTGGSVSTLTIQRTQQEDSAVYLCASSLALENEQFFGPGTRLTVL.